The 8 T cell receptor beta chains below all came from one sample that was sequenced in a study of T-cell memory formation after mild COVID-19. TCRdb recomputed calls from the 5' RACE reads with MiXCR, one row per CDR3 protein. The table shows roughly 200,000 distinct CDR3 sequences, with roughly 16% occurring only once. The sequenced sample consisted of PBMCs or a T cell subset sorted from them (not recorded which). All receptors derive from an adult woman who had mild COVID-19 (a few samples of this study predate the infection). Cell type and time point are not known.

This clonotype was observed a few times. The CDR3 reads CASSVARGTTNTGELFF. The CDR3 DNA is TGTGCCAGCAGCGTGGCAAGGGGGACTACGAACACCGGGGAGCTGTTTTTT. The rearrangement joins TRBV7-2 to TRBJ2-2; possibly TRBD2 for D (7 bases). There are 17 residues in the CDR3. The V and J ends lost 5 bases and 0 bases respectively, with 16 bases between them. The V gene's germline CDR1 is SGHTA and CDR2 FQGNSA.

This clonotype turned up a few times. This chain connects TRBV7-9 to TRBJ2-2; 7 bases line up with TRBD1. The V gene's germline CDR1 is SEHNR and CDR2 FQNEAQ (reference sequence). Losses at the gene ends were 6 bases for V and 3 bases for J; bases not matched to a gene: 7. This CDR3 comprises 15 residues. The CDR3 reads CASRSGTVYTGELFF. The CDR3 DNA reads as TGTGCCAGCAGGTCCGGGACAGTCTACACCGGGGAGCTGTTTTTT.

CDR3 in DNA: TGCAGTGCTAGAAATGCTTTGGGACAGCCTAATGAAAAACTGTTTTTT. This gives the protein CSARNALGQPNEKLFF. This chain joins TRBV20-1 and TRBJ1-4, with 7 bases matching TRBD1. The length of the CDR3 is 16 residues. With V trimmed by 2 bases and J by 3 bases, 9 bases remained unmatched. The germline V gene has CDR1 DFQATT and CDR2 SNEGSKA (reference sequence).

The chain employs TRBV2 and TRBJ2-3; TRBD2 matches 7 bases. With V trimmed by 6 bases and J by 0 bases, 9 bases remained unmatched. CDR1 and CDR2 from the germline V gene are SNHLY and FYNNEI. This CDR3 region has 16 residues. CDR3 in DNA: TGTGCCAGCAGGCAACGACTAGCCACTAGCACAGATACGCAGTATTTT. It yields the protein CASRQRLATSTDTQYF. Combining the CDR3 with reference TRBV2 and TRBJ2-3 gives the whole variable domain EPEVTQTPSHQVTQMGQEVILRCVPISNHLYFYWYRQILGQKVEFLVSFYNNEISEKSEIFDDQFSVERPDGSNFTLKIRSTKLEDSAMYFCASRQRLATSTDTQYFGPGTRLTVL.

The genes are TRBV19 and TRBJ1-1; D unclear. The CDR3 contains 13 residues. CDR1 is LNHDA, CDR2 SQIVND, per germline (reference sequence). The V gene lost 6 bases and the J gene lost 3 bases, with 11 bases spanning the gap. CDR3 sequence reads: CASSHKGDTEAFF. In DNA form, the CDR3 reads TGTGCCAGTAGCCATAAGGGCGACACTGAAGCTTTCTTT.

This clonotype was seen a handful of times. V usage is TRBV7-2 and J usage is TRBJ2-5; 8 bases match TRBD2. After removal of 3 bases from V and 5 bases from J, the junction contained 5 bases not matched to a gene. The CDR3 is 14 residues long. Per the germline V gene, CDR1 is SGHTA and CDR2 is FQGNSA. In nucleotides, the CDR3 is TGTGCCAGCAGCTTGGGACTAGTTGGGGAGACCCAGTACTTC. It yields the protein CASSLGLVGETQYF.

The chain couples TRBV5-1 to TRBJ1-1; D unclear. Germline values: CDR1 SGHRS, CDR2 YFSETQ. Trimming pared 3 bases from V and 6 bases from J, leaving 15 bases between. The CDR3 sequence is 14 residues long. The CDR3 coding sequence is TGCGCCAGCAGCTCCCGGTCGGGGAGAGCTGAAGCTTTCTTT. Encoded protein: CASSSRSGRAEAFF. Filled out from reference TRBV5-1 and TRBJ1-1, the complete variable domain reads KAGVTQTPRYLIKTRGQQVTLSCSPISGHRSVSWYQQTPGQGLQFLFEYFSETQRNKGNFPGRFSGRQFSNSRSEMNVSTLELGDSALYLCASSSRSGRAEAFFGQGTRLTVV.

The chain combines TRBV29-1 with TRBJ1-1; maybe TRBD1 (5 bases). The germline V gene encodes CDR1 SQVTM and CDR2 ANQGSEA. Trimming took 6 bases from V and 0 from J, leaving 11 bases between them. The CDR3 loop spans 13 amino acids. The CDR3 nucleotides read TGCAGCGTCGGGGCTGCTCTGAACACTGAAGCTTTCTTT. It specifies CSVGAALNTEAFF.